These 8 T cell receptor beta chains were all obtained from the same sample, sequenced in a study of blood T cell repertoires in COVID-19. Assay: immunoSEQ multiplex PCR; the TCRdb copy retains only in-frame clones and omits some. The table lists over 200,000 clones, around 90% of them singletons, with around 12% in the top ten. Source material: peripheral blood. The receptors shown here come from a woman aged 18-29 years who had recovered from COVID-19.

The chain joins TRBV19 to TRBJ2-3; a weak D match, TRBD2 (6 bases). Germline CDR1 reads LNHDA; CDR2 reads SQIVND (reference sequence). This CDR3 comprises 15 residues. V was cut by 9 bases and J by 4 bases, with 20 bases left in between. The CDR3 sequence is CASRLLGRDADTQYF. DNA of the CDR3: TGTGCCAGCCGCCTCCTTGGGCGGGACGCAGATACGCAGTATTTT.

This clone was seen only once. This rearrangement joins TRBV29-1 to TRBJ1-2, with D possibly matching TRBD1 (5 bases). Trimming cost V 4 bases and J 2 bases, with 14 bases left between them. The CDR3 contains 14 residues. The germline V gene encodes CDR1 SQVTM and CDR2 ANQGSEA. The CDR3 DNA reads as TGCAGCGTTGTGGGGAAGGGGTTGAACTATGGCTACACCTTC. Encoded protein: CSVVGKGLNYGYTF.

The rearrangement links TRBV28 to TRBJ1-3; D not resolved. V was pared by 2 bases and J by 4 bases, with 18 bases between. The CDR3 covers 17 residues. Germline values: CDR1 MDHEN, CDR2 SYDVKM. The CDR3 DNA reads TGTGCCAGCAGTTTACTCGCCCTGACACCTCTCGGAAACACCATATATTTT. It specifies CASSLLALTPLGNTIYF. The entire variable domain, with the rest obtained from reference TRBV28 and TRBJ1-3, is as follows: DVKVTQSSRYLVKRTGEKVFLECVQDMDHENMFWYRQDPGLGLRLIYFSYDVKMKEKGDIPEGYSVSREKKERFSLILESASTNQTSMYLCASSLLALTPLGNTIYFGEGSWLTVV.

The chain uses TRBV6-4 and TRBJ1-2; 9 bases agree with TRBD1. Germline CDR1 reads MRHNA; CDR2 reads SNTAGT. This CDR3 spans 15 amino acids. Unmatched junction bases numbered 8, after V lost 4 bases and J lost 5 bases. The CDR3 coding sequence is TGTGCCAGCAGTGTCGGGGGACAGGGACTATATGGCTACACCTTC. Translated: CASSVGGQGLYGYTF.

The chain is built from TRBV30 and TRBJ2-1, with 10 positions matching TRBD1. Germline V gene sequence: CDR1 GTSNPN, CDR2 SVGIG (reference sequence). The CDR3 covers 16 residues. After removal of 3 bases from V and 9 bases from J, the junction contained 14 bases not matched to a gene. The CDR3, as DNA: TGTGCCTGGAGCTCCGGGACAGGGGCTAAGGTTGGTGAGCAGTTCTTC. This sequence encodes CAWSSGTGAKVGEQFF.

CDR3 residues: CASSYHRGGTEAFF. The CDR3 DNA sequence: TGTGCCAGCAGTTACCACAGGGGGGGGACTGAAGCTTTCTTT. The chain carries TRBV6-5 and TRBJ1-1; 8 bases line up with TRBD1. The CDR3 is 14 amino acids. V shed 2 bases, J shed 5 bases, and the junction held 4 bases outside the gene matches. The germline CDR1 and CDR2 sequences are MNHEY and SVGAGI.

The chain joins TRBV30 to TRBJ1-2, with D possibly being TRBD1 (6 bases). The CDR3 runs to 17 residues. CDR1 is GTSNPN, CDR2 SVGIG, per germline (reference sequence). The germline V and J ends were trimmed by 3 bases and 5 bases, with 25 bases remaining between them. CDR3 in amino acids: CAWRQPMGSGTTYGYTF. The CDR3 bases are TGTGCCTGGAGACAGCCTATGGGATCCGGGACAACTTATGGCTACACCTTC.

This rearrangement joins TRBV6-5 to TRBJ2-7; weak D call: TRBD1 (6 bases). This CDR3 contains 13 residues. The germline V and J ends were trimmed by 5 bases and 2 bases, with 10 bases remaining between them. CDR1 is MNHEY, CDR2 SVGAGI, per germline. CDR3 nucleotides: TGTGCCAGCAGTACAGGGTTTACCTACGAGCAGTACTTC. Translated: CASSTGFTYEQYF.